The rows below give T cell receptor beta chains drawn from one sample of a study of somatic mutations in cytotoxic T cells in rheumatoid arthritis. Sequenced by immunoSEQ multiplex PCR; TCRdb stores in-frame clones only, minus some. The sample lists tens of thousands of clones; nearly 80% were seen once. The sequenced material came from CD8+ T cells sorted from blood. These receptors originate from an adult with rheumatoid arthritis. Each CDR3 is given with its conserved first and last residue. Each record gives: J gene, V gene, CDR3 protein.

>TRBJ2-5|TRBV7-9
CASSLKTSGEETQYF
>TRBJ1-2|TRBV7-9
CASSLGFRVSDGYTF
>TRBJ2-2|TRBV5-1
CASSLNTGELFF
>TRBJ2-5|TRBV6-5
CASGRPQETQYF
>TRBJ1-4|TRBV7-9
CASSPPGQSNEKLFF
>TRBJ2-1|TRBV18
CASSPARGEQFF
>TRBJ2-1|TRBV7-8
CASSFRTSGYSYNEQFF
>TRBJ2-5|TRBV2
CASSVPEAGSGALQETQYF
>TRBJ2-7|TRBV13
CASSLGGVVHEQYF
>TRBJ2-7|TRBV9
CASSVSPKYEQYF
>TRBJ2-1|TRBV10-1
CASSERRTRSSYNEQFF
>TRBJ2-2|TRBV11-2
CASSFGTGSTGELFF
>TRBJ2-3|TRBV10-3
CAISTGRSADTQYF
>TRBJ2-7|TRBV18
CASSPSGAYEQYF
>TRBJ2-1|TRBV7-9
CASSLPLTGDQFF
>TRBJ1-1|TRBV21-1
CASSKGQGEKVRAFF
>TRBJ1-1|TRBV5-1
CASSSGGRNTEAFF
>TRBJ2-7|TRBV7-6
CASSPTSGEAYEQYF
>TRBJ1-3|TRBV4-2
CASSQDIASIRNTIYF
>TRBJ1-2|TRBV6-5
CASSYFTGGSGYTF
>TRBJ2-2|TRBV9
CASSVEPGAPTGELFF
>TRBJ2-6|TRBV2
CASSEDPAGANVLTF
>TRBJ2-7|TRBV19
CASSLGQGAYEQYF
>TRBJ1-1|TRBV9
CASSPYAGGNTEAFF
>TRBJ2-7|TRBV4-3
CASSQEGPGEAYEQYF
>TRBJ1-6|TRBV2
CASCRSASINSPLHF
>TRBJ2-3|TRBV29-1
CSAGTEYTDTQYF
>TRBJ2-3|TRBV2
CASSDEDTQYF
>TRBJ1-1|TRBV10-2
CASRRGAETEAFF
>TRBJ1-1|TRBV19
CASSQGWAPTKAEAFF
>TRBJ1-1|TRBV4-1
CASSQLKGTRTEAFF
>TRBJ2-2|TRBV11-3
CASSLNWGAGELFF
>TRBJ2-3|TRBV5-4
CASSSVPGQDPQRDTQYF
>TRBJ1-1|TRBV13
CASSAYTEAFF
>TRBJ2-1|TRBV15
CATTRRSGIDEQFF
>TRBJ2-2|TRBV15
CATSPSFTGELFF
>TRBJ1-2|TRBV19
CASSIGGDAYGYTF
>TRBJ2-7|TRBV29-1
CSVERAGLEGEQYF